This T cell receptor (beta chain) is drawn from a study of CD8+ T cells in alopecia areata (dated by TCRdb to 2016 to 2019). General notes on the study: The treated patients, all with moderate-to-severe alopecia areata, were enrolled in an open-label pilot trial of oral tofacitinib given at 5 to 10 mg twice daily. In humans, TCRbeta sequencing was performed on scalp tissue and on sorted CD4+ and CD8+ peripheral blood T cells from healthy controls and from patients with patchy or totalis/universalis alopecia areata. Biopsies were taken from tofacitinib-treated patients at baseline and again at 4 and 24 weeks into treatment, and several of those patients also had a later scalp biopsy. The RNA source kit depended on sample type: the PAXgene miRNA kit for fixed scalp, the miRNeasy kit for PBMCs, and the RNeasy kit for mouse skin. immunoSEQ multiplex PCR using 35 Vbeta forward primers and 13 Jbeta reverse primers was used to amplify TCRbeta CDR3 regions. Patients stayed on tofacitinib for 6 to 18 months and then had 6 months of follow-up off drug so that delayed response and recurrence could be assessed. The study used high-throughput TCRbeta sequencing to examine T cell clonal expansion in alopecia areata, in both the C3H/HeJ mouse model and human patients. Scalp clonality was compared among normal scalp (n=4), patchy alopecia areata scalp (n=8), and alopecia totalis/universalis scalp (n=8). Findings and caveats that apply to the study as a whole: Compared with normal scalp, lesional scalp had higher clonality and more expanded CD8+ clones, particularly in alopecia totalis/universalis, a pattern that suggests antigenic drive. Shared TCR sequences between patients were less evident than in mice, which may be partly attributable to HLA diversity in the patient population. Resident alphabeta T cells in normal human skin are also sequenced, complicating scalp TCR repertoire analysis, unlike mouse skin dominated by gammadelta T cells.

Libraries came from the immunoSEQ multiplex PCR assay. RNA was extracted from all samples and reverse transcribed into cDNA as template for TCR sequencing. First-strand cDNA was synthesized using SuperScript III with a 2:1 mix of oligo-dT and random hexamers. Amplification bias was assessed with a synthetic immune receptor repertoire, and residual bias was removed computationally. The original pipeline was this. Raw reads were preprocessed to remove errors, and CDR3 was defined by IMGT conventions from the conserved cysteine to phenylalanine. Clonality was calculated as 1 minus Shannon entropy normalized by log2 of the number of productive unique TCRs. Whether scalp clones were CD4 or CD8 was inferred by matching scalp TCRbeta sequences against CD4 and CD8 repertoires sorted from blood. In TCRdb, the immuneACCESS table is reduced to in-frame sequences with V and J assigned. These tables do not hold every clone; where another copy was compared, an unresolved V gene accounts for under half, and the others remain unexplained. Clone size and the V and J calls come from that table; the DNA yielded D and trimming. Recorded for this sample are over 15,000 clones; roughly three fifths of them occurred a single time. Over 9% of the sample is held by the ten biggest clonotypes.

Between the V and J ends, shortened by 7 bases and 1 base respectively, the junction contains 21 bases. From its cysteine to its phenylalanine, the CDR3 spans 18 amino acids. The CDR3 DNA has 54 bases and is translated from base 1. From the germline V gene, CDR1 is SGHRS and CDR2 is YFSETQ. Lesional scalp punch biopsies and peripheral blood were collected from alopecia areata patients. Human scalp biopsies were fixed immediately in PAXgene tissue containers. Worth noting for this clone: The specificity of this receptor is unknown. Base-call qualities are not available, and no considerably larger clone is one nucleotide away.

The source of this sequence is a human donor with alopecia areata. The specimen sequenced was skin. This chain joins TRBV5-1 to TRBJ2-6; the D gene is perhaps TRBD2, on 6 matching bases. The encoded CDR3 is CASSERATGESGANVLTF. The DNA reads as follows: TGCGCCAGCTCAGAGAGGGCAACGGGAGAGTCTGGGGCCAACGTCCTGACTTTC.